A single sample gave rise to the 4 T cell receptor beta chains below, sequenced in a study of graft-versus-host responses after intestinal transplantation. Data came from immunoSEQ multiplex PCR; TCRdb stores just in-frame clones and leaves some out. The data contain about 29,000 clones, approximately 90% of them singletons. Source: PBMCs, taken roughly 68 weeks after intestinal transplantation. These receptor sequences come from a human patient who received an intestinal transplant, so some T cells may come from the graft donor.

The chain links TRBV5-1 to TRBJ2-1; 7 positions match TRBD1. V trimming: 2 bases; J trimming: 3 bases; junction bases outside the gene matches: 5. Germline assignment: CDR1 SGHRS and CDR2 YFSETQ. CDR3 size: 15 residues. The CDR3 bases are TGCGCCAGCAGCTTCAGAGGGGGCGACTACAATGAGCAGTTCTTC. This codes for CASSFRGGDYNEQFF.

V is TRBV5-6 and J is TRBJ1-4; D remains ambiguous. The V end lost 0 bases, the J end lost 3 bases, and 6 bases lay between the germline ends. This CDR3 has 14 residues. Germline CDR1 is SGHDT and CDR2 is YYEEEE. The CDR3 DNA follows: TGTGCCAGCAGCTTGGTGTCATCTAATGAAAAACTGTTTTTT. This encodes CASSLVSSNEKLFF.

This chain links TRBV5-4 with TRBJ1-1; D possibly corresponds to TRBD1 (6 bases). Trimming left V 2 bases short and J 0 bases short, with 8 bases between. Looked up from germline, CDR1 is SGHNT and CDR2 is YYREEE (reference sequence). This CDR3 region has 14 residues. The CDR3 DNA reads as TGTGCCAGCAGCTTCCAGGGGATGAACACTGAAGCTTTCTTT. Amino acid sequence: CASSFQGMNTEAFF.

CDR3 coding DNA: TGTGCCAGCAGCTTGGCGGGGCCGGGCGAGCAGTACTTC. Its translation is CASSLAGPGEQYF. The V call is TRBV5-4, the J call TRBJ2-7; D tentatively fits TRBD1 or TRBD2 (5 bases each). The CDR3 runs to 13 residues. V was clipped by 0 bases and J by 6 bases, with 10 bases between them. Germline V gene data show CDR1 as SGHNT and CDR2 as YYREEE (reference sequence).